These T cell receptor beta chains were read from a single sample in a study of blood T cell repertoires in COVID-19. Assay used: immunoSEQ multiplex PCR; TCRdb lists only in-frame clones, some missing. Of more than 100,000 clones listed, about 86% are singletons. Sequencing was performed on peripheral blood. These receptors were collected from a woman aged 45-60 years with acute or convalescent COVID-19. Both conserved end residues are part of each CDR3. D genes are given only for firm matches. The size entry is marked missing in some rows and otherwise reads once, few, many or a size class.

D: -
J: TRBJ1-1
V: TRBV19
size: -
CDR3: CASSIDLWNTEAFF
DNA: TGTGCCAGTAGTATAGATCTGTGGAACACTGAAGCTTTCTTT

D: TRBD1
J: TRBJ2-1
V: TRBV15
size: many
CDR3: CATSRAGQGGNEQFF
DNA: TGTGCCACCAGCAGAGCGGGACAGGGCGGGAATGAGCAGTTCTTC

D: -
J: TRBJ1-3
V: TRBV5-6
size: few
CDR3: CASSFRAVSGNTIYF
DNA: TGTGCCAGCAGCTTCAGGGCGGTCTCTGGAAACACCATATATTTT

D: TRBD1
J: TRBJ1-3
V: TRBV6-1
size: -
CDR3: CASSESRGRLAGNTIYF
DNA: TGTGCCAGCAGTGAATCCAGGGGGCGCCTGGCTGGAAACACCATATATTTT

D: TRBD2
J: TRBJ2-1
V: TRBV29-1
size: once
CDR3: CSVELSVAGEYNEQFF
DNA: TGCAGCGTTGAATTAAGTGTAGCGGGGGAGTACAATGAGCAGTTCTTC

D: TRBD1
J: TRBJ2-7
V: TRBV7-8
size: -
CDR3: CASSPQDRDYEQYF
DNA: TGTGCCAGCAGCCCACAGGACAGGGACTACGAGCAGTACTTC

D: -
J: TRBJ1-4
V: TRBV10-3
size: -
CDR3: CAISDGGGNEKLFF
DNA: TGTGCCATCAGTGACGGGGGGGGAAATGAAAAACTGTTTTTT

D: -
J: TRBJ1-1
V: TRBV12-3/TRBV12-4
size: -
CDR3: CASSLTEEAFF
DNA: TGTGCCAGCAGTTTAACCGAGGAAGCTTTCTTT

D: TRBD1
J: TRBJ1-1
V: TRBV24-1
size: -
CDR3: CATSDLNQDRAMNTEAFF
DNA: TGTGCCACCAGTGATCTGAACCAGGACAGGGCAATGAACACTGAAGCTTTCTTT

D: TRBD2
J: TRBJ2-7
V: TRBV19
size: many
CDR3: CASSIDLAGPNEQYF
DNA: TGTGCCAGTAGTATAGATCTAGCGGGACCCAACGAGCAGTACTTC

D: -
J: TRBJ1-6
V: TRBV6-5
size: -
CDR3: CASSPGLVNSPLHF
DNA: TGTGCCAGCAGCCCAGGACTTGTAAATTCACCCCTCCACTTT

D: -
J: TRBJ2-7
V: TRBV6-1
size: -
CDR3: CASSDVSWSSYEQYF
DNA: TGTGCCAGCAGTGACGTTAGCTGGAGCTCCTACGAGCAGTACTTC

D: -
J: TRBJ1-1
V: TRBV21-1
size: -
CDR3: CASSVRDTLNTEAFF
DNA: TGTGCCAGCAGCGTCCGGGACACCCTGAACACTGAAGCTTTCTTT

D: -
J: TRBJ2-1
V: TRBV10-1
size: -
CDR3: CASGDYPNNEQFF
DNA: TGCGCCAGCGGAGACTACCCCAACAATGAGCAGTTCTTC

D: -
J: TRBJ1-1
V: TRBV5-8
size: -
CDR3: CASSGGELGEAFF
DNA: TGTGCCAGCTCTGGGGGCGAGTTAGGTGAAGCTTTCTTT

D: TRBD1
J: TRBJ1-4
V: TRBV7-6
size: once
CDR3: CASSGSTGAINEKLFF
DNA: TGTGCCAGCAGCGGATCGACAGGGGCGATAAATGAAAAACTGTTTTTT

D: -
J: TRBJ2-5
V: TRBV14
size: -
CDR3: CASSRRDFWGETQYF
DNA: TGTGCCAGCAGCCGGAGGGATTTTTGGGGGGAGACCCAGTACTTC

D: TRBD2
J: TRBJ2-7
V: TRBV10-2
size: -
CDR3: CASSEGRGLAGGYEQYF
DNA: TGCGCCAGCAGTGAGGGACGGGGACTAGCGGGGGGCTACGAGCAGTACTTC

D: TRBD2
J: TRBJ2-3
V: TRBV29-1
size: -
CDR3: CSYSGSGVDTQYF
DNA: TGCAGCTATTCGGGGAGCGGGGTAGATACGCAGTATTTT

D: TRBD1
J: TRBJ1-5
V: TRBV6-2/TRBV6-3
size: few
CDR3: CASSYSGRDSGFNQPQHF
DNA: TGTGCCAGCAGTTACTCAGGCCGGGACAGTGGGTTTAATCAGCCCCAGCATTTT

D: TRBD2
J: TRBJ2-1
V: TRBV5-1
size: -
CDR3: CASSGGLAGGYNEQFF
DNA: TGCGCCAGCAGTGGTGGACTAGCGGGGGGATACAATGAGCAGTTCTTC

D: -
J: TRBJ2-7
V: TRBV30
size: -
CDR3: CAWSVSGLGGQWPYEQYF
DNA: TGTGCCTGGAGTGTAAGTGGGCTGGGGGGGCAATGGCCCTACGAGCAGTACTTC

D: TRBD1
J: TRBJ1-2
V: TRBV2
size: few
CDR3: CASSEIVGGHYGYTF
DNA: TGTGCCAGCAGTGAGATCGTAGGGGGCCACTATGGCTACACCTTC

D: -
J: TRBJ2-1
V: TRBV20-1
size: -
CDR3: CSAAPGQGQFF
DNA: TGCAGTGCTGCACCGGGACAAGGGCAGTTCTTC

D: -
J: TRBJ2-7
V: TRBV7-8
size: -
CDR3: CASSFRSGTETYEQYF
DNA: TGTGCCAGCAGCTTTCGTTCCGGGACTGAAACCTACGAGCAGTACTTC

D: -
J: TRBJ1-3
V: TRBV30
size: -
CDR3: CAWSAGAPQSGNTIYF
DNA: TGTGCCTGGAGCGCGGGGGCGCCTCAATCTGGAAACACCATATATTTT

D: -
J: TRBJ1-2
V: TRBV6-6
size: -
CDR3: CASRGQQGPGPYGYTF
DNA: TGTGCCAGCAGGGGACAACAGGGACCGGGACCTTATGGCTACACCTTC

D: -
J: TRBJ1-6
V: TRBV6-1
size: once
CDR3: CASSDLYSPLHF
DNA: TGTGCCAGCAGTGACCTTTATTCACCCCTCCACTTT

D: TRBD1
J: TRBJ1-2
V: TRBV27
size: -
CDR3: CASSLSPPKKTGGEGYTF
DNA: TGTGCCAGCAGTTTATCGCCCCCGAAAAAGACAGGGGGCGAGGGCTACACCTTC

D: TRBD1
J: TRBJ1-1
V: TRBV6-6
size: once
CDR3: CASSYSGQGGTEAFF
DNA: TGTGCCAGCAGTTACTCGGGACAGGGAGGCACTGAAGCTTTCTTT

D: TRBD1
J: TRBJ2-3
V: TRBV9
size: -
CDR3: CASSVTGGNTDTQYF
DNA: TGTGCCAGCAGCGTGACAGGGGGCAACACAGATACGCAGTATTTT

D: -
J: TRBJ1-1
V: TRBV10-3
size: -
CDR3: CAISQTGGIQNTEAFF
DNA: TGTGCCATCAGCCAGACAGGAGGAATACAGAACACTGAAGCTTTCTTT

D: TRBD2
J: TRBJ2-1
V: TRBV2
size: -
CDR3: CASTLRTSGGARGQFF
DNA: TGTGCCAGCACCTTAAGGACTAGCGGGGGGGCCAGGGGGCAGTTCTTC

D: -
J: TRBJ1-4
V: TRBV5-4
size: -
CDR3: CASSTRGTNEKLFF
DNA: TGTGCCAGCAGCACCCGGGGAACTAATGAAAAACTGTTTTTT

D: -
J: TRBJ2-7
V: TRBV7-8
size: many
CDR3: CASRPPSGSAEQYF
DNA: TGTGCCAGCAGGCCCCCTTCGGGTTCCGCCGAGCAGTACTTC

D: TRBD1
J: TRBJ1-5
V: TRBV2
size: -
CDR3: CASSRTGQGQPQHF
DNA: TGTGCCAGCAGTAGGACAGGGCAGGGTCAGCCCCAGCATTTT

D: -
J: TRBJ2-3
V: TRBV2
size: few
CDR3: CASSRRTSTDTQYF
DNA: TGTGCCAGCAGCCGAAGGACTAGCACAGATACGCAGTATTTT

D: TRBD1
J: TRBJ1-1
V: TRBV19
size: -
CDR3: CASSITGQGPPNTEAFF
DNA: TGTGCCAGTAGTATCACGGGACAGGGGCCCCCGAACACTGAAGCTTTCTTT

D: TRBD1
J: TRBJ2-7
V: TRBV7-8
size: -
CDR3: CASSLGLTGMTYEQYF
DNA: TGTGCCAGCAGCTTAGGATTGACAGGGATGACCTACGAGCAGTACTTC

D: -
J: TRBJ1-1
V: TRBV7-6
size: -
CDR3: CASSSPSSEAFF
DNA: TGTGCCAGCAGCTCCCCCTCCTCTGAAGCTTTCTTT

D: -
J: TRBJ1-6
V: TRBV10-3
size: -
CDR3: CAITGEYNSPLHF
DNA: TGTGCCATCACCGGGGAATATAATTCACCCCTCCACTTT

D: TRBD1
J: TRBJ1-1
V: TRBV5-8
size: -
CDR3: CASSYHPDRAARRTEAFF
DNA: TGTGCCAGCAGCTACCACCCGGACAGGGCGGCCCGGAGGACTGAAGCTTTCTTT

D: TRBD2
J: TRBJ2-7
V: TRBV30
size: -
CDR3: CARDGLAKNEQYF
DNA: TGTGCCCGTGACGGACTAGCGAAGAACGAGCAGTACTTC

D: TRBD2
J: TRBJ2-5
V: TRBV5-1
size: -
CDR3: CASSLGGTSGEETQYF
DNA: TGCGCCAGCAGCTTGGGAGGGACTAGCGGGGAAGAGACCCAGTACTTC